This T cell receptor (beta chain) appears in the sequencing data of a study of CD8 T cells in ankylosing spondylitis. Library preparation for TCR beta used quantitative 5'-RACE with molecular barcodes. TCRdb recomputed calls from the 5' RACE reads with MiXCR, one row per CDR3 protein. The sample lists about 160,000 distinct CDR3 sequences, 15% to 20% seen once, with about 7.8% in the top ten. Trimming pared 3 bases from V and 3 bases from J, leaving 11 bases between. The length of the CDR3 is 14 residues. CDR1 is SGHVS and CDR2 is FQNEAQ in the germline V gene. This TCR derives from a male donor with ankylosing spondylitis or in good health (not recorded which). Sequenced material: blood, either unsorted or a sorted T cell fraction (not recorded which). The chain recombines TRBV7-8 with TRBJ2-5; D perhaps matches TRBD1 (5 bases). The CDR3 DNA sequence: TGTGCCAGCAGCTTTGGTCAGGGAAAAGAGACCCAGTACTTC. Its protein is CASSFGQGKETQYF.